The sample holds a few counts of the clone carrying this T cell receptor beta chain. Its antigen is currently unknown. These data originate in a study of CD8 T cells in ankylosing spondylitis. The study's findings and limits: Reports of some motif variants in reactive arthritis synovial fluid and blood predate this one. Among TCR beta sequences, a motif of under ten highly homologous variants appeared characteristic of ankylosing spondylitis blood. Significantly higher representation of disease-linked clones was reported for matched ankylosing spondylitis synovial fluid.

The CDR3 totals 16 residues. Germline trimming cut 1 base from V and 0 bases from J; bases unmatched to any gene: 2. The V gene's germline CDR1 is LGHNA and CDR2 YNFKEQ. TCRdb called the 5' RACE reads again in MiXCR, with one record for every CDR3 protein. The profile shows roughly 200,000 distinct CDR3 sequences, 25% to 30% of them singletons. The receptor was derived from a male donor with ankylosing spondylitis or in good health (not recorded which). Sequenced sample: blood, either unsorted or a sorted T cell fraction (not recorded which). The chain carries TRBV4-2 and TRBJ2-1; TRBD1 aligns across 8 bases. Written as DNA, the CDR3 is TGTGCCAGCAGCCAAGCCGGGACAGGCTCCTACAATGAGCAGTTCTTC. It translates to CASSQAGTGSYNEQFF.